The 31 T cell receptor beta chains in this list originate from one sample, sequenced in a study of blood T cell repertoires in COVID-19. Sequenced by immunoSEQ multiplex PCR; TCRdb stores in-frame clones only, minus some. The sample carries roughly 120,000 clones, 87% recorded once. What was sequenced was peripheral blood. Receptors were obtained from an older woman with acute or convalescent COVID-19.

The V and J genes are TRBV2 and TRBJ2-7, with D perhaps matching TRBD2 (5 bases). CDR3 length: 14 residues. The V end was cut by 3 bases, the J end by 7 bases, with 16 bases between. Germline V gives CDR1 SNHLY, CDR2 FYNNEI. The chain's CDR3 is CASSDLAGRGEQYF. CDR3 nucleotides: TGTGCCAGCAGTGACCTAGCAGGTCGGGGTGAGCAGTACTTC.

The chain joins TRBV20-1 to TRBJ2-7, with D unclear. The CDR3 loop spans 12 amino acids. V dropped 3 bases and J dropped 6 bases, with 12 bases sitting between them. Per germline, CDR1 DFQATT and CDR2 SNEGSKA (reference sequence). Written as DNA, the CDR3 is TGCAGTGCTAGTCCCGGTAGTGGCGAGCAGTACTTC. Amino acid sequence: CSASPGSGEQYF.

The chain joins TRBV6-2 or TRBV6-3 to TRBJ1-1; D is perhaps TRBD1 (6 bases). Trimming cost V 2 bases and J 4 bases, with 20 bases left between them. The CDR3 is 17 residues long. Germline V gene sequence: CDR1 MNHEY, CDR2 SVGEGT. The CDR3 DNA sequence: TGTGCCAGCAGTTACCCCCCTATTTCGACAGGAGTCACTGAAGCTTTCTTT. This encodes CASSYPPISTGVTEAFF.

The V and J genes are TRBV6-2 or TRBV6-3 and TRBJ1-1; D is undetermined. V was trimmed by 2 bases and J by 3 bases, leaving 7 bases between them. This CDR3 has 13 amino acids. Germline V lookup: CDR1 MNHEY, CDR2 SVGEGT. Here the CDR3 reads CASSYIRHTEAFF. The CDR3 DNA reads as TGTGCCAGCAGTTACATCAGGCACACTGAAGCTTTCTTT.

The chain joins TRBV5-4 to TRBJ2-7; 10 positions agree with TRBD2. Germline V lookup: CDR1 SGHNT, CDR2 YYREEE (reference sequence). Trimming at V came to 3 bases and at J to 3 bases, leaving 6 bases not matched to a gene. The CDR3 consists of 15 residues. The CDR3 protein is CASSSLAGGIYEQYF. The CDR3 nucleotides are TGTGCCAGCAGCTCGTTAGCGGGGGGCATCTACGAGCAGTACTTC.

The rearrangement links TRBV7-9 to TRBJ1-2, with D uncertain. This CDR3 is 15 amino acids long. In germline, CDR1 is SEHNR, CDR2 FQNEAQ (reference sequence). V lost 1 base and J 5 bases, leaving 14 bases between the germline ends. As DNA, the CDR3 is TGTGCCAGCAGCTTAGAGGCGGTGGCTTGGTATGGCTACACCTTC. Amino acid sequence: CASSLEAVAWYGYTF. Full variable domain (remainder filled in from reference TRBV7-9 and TRBJ1-2): DTGVSQNPRHKITKRGQNVTFRCDPISEHNRLYWYRQTLGQGPEFLTYFQNEAQLEKSRLLSDRFSAERPKGSFSTLEIQRTEQGDSAMYLCASSLEAVAWYGYTFGSGTRLTVV.

This chain joins TRBV5-6 and TRBJ2-1, with 10 bases matching TRBD1. The CDR3 runs to 15 residues. Germline loops: CDR1 SGHDT, CDR2 YYEEEE. V was pared by 4 bases and J by 7 bases, with 8 bases of the junction left unmatched. For the CDR3, the DNA is TGTGCCAGCAGCCGGGACAGGGGATTCTGGAATGAGCAGTTCTTC. Encoded protein: CASSRDRGFWNEQFF.

The J gene is TRBJ2-3, the V gene TRBV6-2 or TRBV6-3; perhaps TRBD2 as D (5 bases). Germline V gene sequence: CDR1 MNHEY, CDR2 SVGEGT. Between the trimmed V and J ends, which lost 6 bases and 1 base, there was a span of 17 bases. The CDR3 is 16 amino acids. CDR3 nucleotide sequence: TGTGCCAGCAGCTTTAGAGGGCCGGAGGGCACAGATACGCAGTATTTT. Translating gives CASSFRGPEGTDTQYF.

The gene calls are TRBV2 and TRBJ2-5, with 12 positions matching TRBD2. Losses at the gene ends were 10 bases for V and 9 bases for J; bases not matched to a gene: 12. Germline loops: CDR1 SNHLY, CDR2 FYNNEI. This CDR3 is 14 amino acids long. DNA for the CDR3: TGTGCCACCCATGGCGGGACTAGCGGGTGGTCCCAGTACTTC. Amino acid sequence: CATHGGTSGWSQYF. The full variable domain, rest sourced from reference TRBV2 and TRBJ2-5, is EPEVTQTPSHQVTQMGQEVILRCVPISNHLYFYWYRQILGQKVEFLVSFYNNEISEKSEIFDDQFSVERPDGSNFTLKIRSTKLEDSAMYFCATHGGTSGWSQYFGPGTRLLVL.

The chain uses TRBV11-2 and TRBJ2-1; TRBD2 agrees at 11 bases. This CDR3 has 18 amino acids. Trimming at V came to 4 bases and at J to 0 bases, leaving 8 bases not matched to a gene. Germline CDR1 SGHAT, CDR2 FQNNGV. DNA of the CDR3: TGTGCCAGCAGCTCTTCTAGCGGGGGGCCGAGCTCCTACAATGAGCAGTTCTTC. Protein: CASSSSSGGPSSYNEQFF.

This rearrangement joins TRBV27 to TRBJ1-1; TRBD1 is a possible D gene (5 bases). V was clipped by 8 bases and J by 1 base, with 14 bases between them. From germline, CDR1 is MNHEY and CDR2 SMNVEV (reference sequence). This CDR3 has 14 residues. The CDR3, as DNA: TGTGCCAGCTGGGAACAGGCGCCGAACACTGAAGCTTTCTTT. Its protein is CASWEQAPNTEAFF.

J is TRBJ2-7 and V is TRBV19; 8 bases map to TRBD1. The CDR3 runs 14 residues. Germline V gives CDR1 LNHDA, CDR2 SQIVND (reference sequence). The V gene end was trimmed by 6 bases and the J gene end by 0 bases; junction bases not matched to a gene: 4. CDR3 nucleotide sequence: TGTGCCAGTAGCTGGGACAGGCTCTCCTACGAGCAGTACTTC. It is translated as CASSWDRLSYEQYF. The full variable domain, its missing parts supplied by reference TRBV19 and TRBJ2-7, is DGGITQSPKYLFRKEGQNVTLSCEQNLNHDAMYWYRQDPGQGLRLIYYSQIVNDFQKGDIAEGYSVSREKKESFPLTVTSAQKNPTAFYLCASSWDRLSYEQYFGPGTRLTVT.

This chain connects TRBV30 to TRBJ2-5, with TRBD1 as a possible D gene (6 bases). V dropped 8 bases and J dropped 5 bases, with 21 bases sitting between them. The CDR3 loop spans 14 amino acids. Germline V lookup: CDR1 GTSNPN, CDR2 SVGIG (reference sequence). The CDR3 sequence is CATWGQGWWETQYF. The CDR3, as DNA: TGTGCCACGTGGGGCCAGGGGTGGTGGGAGACCCAGTACTTC.

This chain links TRBV27 with TRBJ2-7; 9 nucleotides line up with TRBD1. This CDR3 contains 16 residues. With 2 bases clipped from V and 6 bases from J, the junction kept 11 bases outside the gene matches. The V gene's germline CDR1 is MNHEY and CDR2 SMNVEV (reference sequence). CDR3 sequence (DNA): TGTGCCAGCAGTTTAGTGGCCTACAGGGGGCCTAGCGAGCAGTACTTC. As protein: CASSLVAYRGPSEQYF.

The chain carries TRBV12-3 or TRBV12-4 and TRBJ1-2; 7 bases map to TRBD1. The CDR3 is 12 residues long. Germline trimming cut 6 bases from V and 8 bases from J; bases unmatched to any gene: 6. The CDR3 sequence: CASRPDRAGYTF. In DNA form, the CDR3 reads TGTGCCAGCAGACCCGACAGGGCGGGCTACACCTTC.

The V call is TRBV30, the J call TRBJ2-5, with TRBD1 matching 7 bases. Germline-derived CDR1 and CDR2 are GTSNPN and SVGIG (reference sequence). With 0 bases clipped from V and 7 bases from J, the junction kept 14 bases outside the gene matches. This CDR3 spans 16 amino acids. The CDR3 loop is CAWSVRVYRGTRTQYF. In DNA, the CDR3 is TGTGCCTGGAGTGTCAGGGTTTACAGGGGAACTAGGACCCAGTACTTC.

This sequence joins TRBV28 and TRBJ1-1; no clear D. This CDR3 contains 17 residues. Trimming left V 2 bases short and J 5 bases short, with 21 bases between. The germline V gene has CDR1 MDHEN and CDR2 SYDVKM. The DNA for the CDR3 is TGTGCCAGCAGTTTACCACCTGAAGCGGGGAAGAAGACTGAAGCTTTCTTT. Residues: CASSLPPEAGKKTEAFF.

V is TRBV2 and J is TRBJ1-2; TRBD1 matches at 8 bases. Germline V gene data show CDR1 as SNHLY and CDR2 as FYNNEI. V lost 9 bases, J lost 4 bases, and 1 base stayed unmatched. The CDR3 has 11 residues. The CDR3 is CARGQGYGYTF. DNA for the CDR3: TGTGCCAGAGGACAGGGCTATGGCTACACCTTC.

This clone appeared a few times. The rearrangement joins TRBV24-1 to TRBJ1-4; 8 positions agree with TRBD1. This CDR3 has 17 amino acids. Germline V gene lookup returns CDR1 KGHDR and CDR2 SFDVKD. Trimming cost V 12 bases and J 7 bases; bases outside gene matches: 21. This CDR3 is CAPRGLDSGGPREKLFF. CDR3 bases: TGTGCCCCTCGTGGTCTCGATTCAGGGGGCCCGCGTGAAAAACTGTTTTTT.

The chain is built from TRBV28 and TRBJ2-7; 7 positions agree with TRBD1. Germline V lookup: CDR1 MDHEN, CDR2 SYDVKM. The CDR3 consists of 15 residues. Trimming at V came to 0 bases and at J to 2 bases, leaving 4 bases not matched to a gene. Here the CDR3 DNA reads TGTGCCAGCAGTTTATGGACAGGGCTGGCCTACGAGCAGTACTTC. Amino acid sequence: CASSLWTGLAYEQYF.

This clone was found a few times. V is TRBV5-6 and J is TRBJ2-7; tentatively, D is TRBD2 (5 bases). This CDR3 comprises 13 residues. V was clipped by 4 bases and J by 6 bases, with 14 bases between them. The germline V gene has CDR1 SGHDT and CDR2 YYEEEE. CDR3 nucleotides: TGTGCCAGCAGCGTCGATGGAGGCGTCGAGCAGTACTTC. Translation: CASSVDGGVEQYF.

This chain uses TRBV12-3 or TRBV12-4 with TRBJ1-1; no clear D. The CDR3 spans 13 residues. Trimming removed 0 bases from V and 2 bases from J, with 4 bases in between. This CDR3 reads CASSLARNTEAFF. The CDR3 DNA follows: TGTGCCAGCAGTTTAGCGCGTAACACTGAAGCTTTCTTT.

This clone was seen only once. The chain has TRBV6-5 and TRBJ2-2, with a possible D match to TRBD1 (7 bases). The CDR3 is 14 residues long. The V gene's germline CDR1 is MNHEY and CDR2 SVGAGI. Trimming pared 8 bases from V and 5 bases from J, leaving 15 bases between. The CDR3 coding sequence is TGTGCCAGCCAGTGGAGGGGGCGGACCGGGGAGCTGTTTTTT. This encodes CASQWRGRTGELFF.

CDR3 residues: CASILGGGISGYTF. The CDR3 DNA follows: TGTGCCAGCATCCTAGGGGGCGGAATCTCTGGCTACACCTTC. This rearrangement joins TRBV28 to TRBJ1-2; 7 bases match TRBD1. The V gene's germline CDR1 is MDHEN and CDR2 SYDVKM. The CDR3 runs to 14 residues. The ends lost 7 bases at V and 7 bases at J; junction bases unmatched: 12.

V and J are TRBV6-2 or TRBV6-3 and TRBJ2-7; TRBD2 matches at 9 bases. J was trimmed by 7 bases and V by 6 bases; bases with no gene match: 13. The V gene's germline CDR1 is MNHEY and CDR2 SVGEGT. The CDR3 length is 15 residues. The CDR3 sequence is CASSPLAGGPWEQYF. The CDR3 DNA follows: TGTGCCAGCAGCCCGCTGGCGGGGGGGCCCTGGGAGCAGTACTTC.

The chain links TRBV7-3 to TRBJ2-5; D possibly corresponds to TRBD1 (6 bases). The CDR3 has 13 amino acids. Per the germline V gene, CDR1 is SGHTA and CDR2 is FQGTGA. Trimming removed 1 base at V and 12 bases at J, with 15 bases between. CDR3 DNA: TGTGCCAGCAGCTTAATGGCAGGGGACCCCGAGTACTTC. Translated: CASSLMAGDPEYF.

The J gene is TRBJ2-2, the V gene TRBV27; TRBD1 matches 7 bases. In germline, CDR1 is MNHEY, CDR2 SMNVEV (reference sequence). Trimming at V came to 6 bases and at J to 3 bases, leaving 7 bases not matched to a gene. There are 15 residues in the CDR3. CDR3 DNA sequence: TGTGCCAGCAGGTACAGGGGATCGTACACCGGGGAGCTGTTTTTT. The encoded protein is CASRYRGSYTGELFF.

The chain couples TRBV7-9 to TRBJ1-2; D is undetermined. Trimming removed 8 bases at V and 6 bases at J, with 16 bases between. This CDR3 region has 13 residues. CDR1 is SEHNR and CDR2 is FQNEAQ in the germline V gene (reference sequence). The CDR3, as DNA: TGTGCCAGCTCCTCGGTAGTGGTGGATGGCTACACCTTC. It encodes CASSSVVVDGYTF.

The J gene is TRBJ2-7, the V gene TRBV5-1; TRBD1 matches 7 bases. With 3 bases clipped from V and 0 bases from J, the junction kept 6 bases outside the gene matches. The germline V gene has CDR1 SGHRS and CDR2 YFSETQ. CDR3 length: 15 residues. CDR3 sequence (DNA): TGCGCCAGCAGCTGGGACGGGACAGCCTCCTACGAGCAGTACTTC. Amino acids: CASSWDGTASYEQYF. The full variable domain, its missing parts supplied by reference TRBV5-1 and TRBJ2-7, is KAGVTQTPRYLIKTRGQQVTLSCSPISGHRSVSWYQQTPGQGLQFLFEYFSETQRNKGNFPGRFSGRQFSNSRSEMNVSTLELGDSALYLCASSWDGTASYEQYFGPGTRLTVT.

The gene calls are TRBV19 and TRBJ1-2; no reliable D call. Germline CDR1 reads LNHDA; CDR2 reads SQIVND (reference sequence). V was shortened by 1 base and J by 8 bases, with 8 bases between the two germline ends. The CDR3 runs to 12 residues. The CDR3 coding sequence is TGTGCCAGTAGTATAGTTGACATCGGCTACACCTTC. This gives the protein CASSIVDIGYTF.

This chain uses TRBV3-1 (or the pseudogene TRBV3-2) with TRBJ2-5, with TRBD1 identical over 7 bases. The junction had 4 bases not matched to a gene; V was cut back by 4 bases and J by 2 bases. CDR1 is LGHDT, CDR2 YNNKEL, per germline (reference sequence). This CDR3 spans 14 amino acids. CDR3 nucleotide sequence: TGTGCCAGCAGCCGACAGGGTCGGCAAGAGACCCAGTACTTC. Protein: CASSRQGRQETQYF.